This T cell receptor (beta chain) was found in a study of T-cell memory formation after mild COVID-19 (dated by TCRdb to about 2021). For the wider study: TCR sequence clusters from the two donors were found to be largely donor specific. In two donors, T-cell clones that expanded and contracted after mild COVID-19 were followed by sequencing TCRalpha and TCRbeta repertoires longitudinally. The cohort was made up of two young adult volunteers, one female and one male, who were previously healthy.

CDR1 GTSNPN and CDR2 SVGIG were looked up in the germline V gene (reference sequence). From the cysteine up to the phenylalanine, the CDR3 has a length of 15 residues. Only the CDR3 portion is preserved as DNA: 45 bases, with reading frame beginning at the first base. From V the trimming removes 3 bases and from J it removes 4 bases, while the gene matches leave 6 bases of the junction unaccounted for. Sequenced using an Illumina NovaSeq 6000. TCRalpha and TCRbeta cDNA libraries were constructed by 5'RACE with constant-segment primers, with sample barcodes and unique molecular identifiers being introduced. RNA was extracted from every sample with Trizol reagent. The libraries were amplified in two PCR steps, and the second step added a second sample barcode and Illumina TruSeq adapters. Sequencing of libraries was performed on an Illumina NovaSeq with 2 x 150 bp paired-end reads. On the authors' methods: Reads were demultiplexed and collapsed into UMI-guided consensus sequences with migec v1.2.7. Using mixcr v2.1.11, the UMI consensuses were aligned to TRA and TRB V and J templates and assembled into clonotypes. A clonotype was counted as expanded or contracted only if both edgeR and NoisET called the change significant, with noise models trained on biological replicates. For edgeR calls, the cutoffs were a false discovery rate-adjusted p below 0.01 and a log2 fold-change threshold of 1. PCA with hierarchical clustering of max-normalized trajectories of the 1000 most abundant clonotypes was used as exploratory dynamics analysis. The CD4 or CD8 phenotype of responding clones was assigned using the separately sequenced CD4+ and CD8+ repertoires. The public reads were reprocessed in TCRdb via fastp at Q25 and MiXCR, keeping in-frame beta chains. Every entry covers one CDR3 protein and lists the most common genes and DNA from its rows. What appears here as the V and J calls and clone size reflects TCRdb's work, not the paper's. The sample table lists 550,000 to 700,000 distinct CDR3 sequences, over 15% of them with a count of one. Around 12% of the sample goes to the ten largest clones.

As to this clonotype: Its antigen has not been determined. No qualities accompany the bases; no much larger clone lies one base away.

Overall study outcomes, separate from this receptor: Only a couple of mild cases were covered by the study, and larger cohorts that include severe cases with pre-infection samples were considered necessary. Some responding clones were detected in pre-infection memory, which suggested that pre-existing cross-reactive memory T cells had joined the SARS-CoV-2 response. Contracting CD4+ clones were found mainly in CM and EM memory subsets, while CD8+ clones were enriched in EMRA. SARS-CoV-2 specificity was not confirmed for the second-wave clones peaking on day 37. Clones that contracted from day 15 to 85 showed balanced CD4/CD8 phenotypes, whereas a second wave of clones that expanded from day 15 to 37 leaned towards CD4+.

PBMCs were isolated by Ficoll-Paque density gradient centrifugation. This receptor chain uses TRBV30 and TRBJ2-1, with 10 central nucleotides matching TRBD2. This TCR was sampled from an adult woman who had mild COVID-19 (a few samples of this study predate the infection). The sample titles of this study are shuffled in the database, so cell type and time point are left out; the donor was told from shared clones. The sequenced material came from PBMCs or a T cell subset sorted from them (not recorded which). The CDR3 corresponds to CAWSPGTSVYNEQFF. The DNA sequence reads TGTGCCTGGAGCCCCGGGACTAGCGTTTACAATGAGCAGTTCTTC.